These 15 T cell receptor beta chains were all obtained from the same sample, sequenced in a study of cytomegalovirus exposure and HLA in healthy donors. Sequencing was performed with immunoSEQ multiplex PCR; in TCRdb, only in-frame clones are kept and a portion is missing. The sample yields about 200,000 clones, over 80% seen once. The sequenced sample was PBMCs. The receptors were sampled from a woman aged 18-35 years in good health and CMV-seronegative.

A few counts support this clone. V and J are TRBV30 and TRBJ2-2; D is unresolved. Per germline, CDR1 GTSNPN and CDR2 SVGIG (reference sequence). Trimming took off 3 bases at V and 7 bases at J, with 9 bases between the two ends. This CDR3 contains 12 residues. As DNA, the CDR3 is TGTGCCTGGAGAGGGCCTAGCGGGGAGCTGTTTTTT. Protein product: CAWRGPSGELFF.

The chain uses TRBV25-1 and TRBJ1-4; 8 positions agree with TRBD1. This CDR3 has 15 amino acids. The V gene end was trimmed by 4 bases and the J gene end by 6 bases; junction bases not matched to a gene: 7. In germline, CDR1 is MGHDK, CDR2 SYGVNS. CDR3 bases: TGTGCCAGCAGTGCCGGACAGGGTAGGGATGAAAAACTGTTTTTT. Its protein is CASSAGQGRDEKLFF. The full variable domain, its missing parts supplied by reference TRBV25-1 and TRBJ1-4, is EADIYQTPRYLVIGTGKKITLECSQTMGHDKMYWYQQDPGMELHLIHYSYGVNSTEKGDLSSESTVSRIRTEHFPLTLESARPSHTSQYLCASSAGQGRDEKLFFGSGTQLSVL.

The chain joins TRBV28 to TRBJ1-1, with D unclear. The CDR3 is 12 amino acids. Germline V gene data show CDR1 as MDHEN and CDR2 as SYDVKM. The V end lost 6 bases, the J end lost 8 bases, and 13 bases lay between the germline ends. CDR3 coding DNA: TGTGCCAGCAGACCTGACTTGGGGGAAGCTTTCTTT. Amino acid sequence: CASRPDLGEAFF.

The CDR3 sequence is CASSPLAAATEAFF. In DNA form, the CDR3 reads TGCGCCAGCAGCCCCCTTGCGGCAGCCACTGAAGCTTTCTTT. The rearrangement uses TRBV5-1 and TRBJ1-1; D gene ambiguous. The ends were cut back, 4 bases at V and 4 bases at J, with 14 bases in the middle. CDR3 length: 14 residues. Germline CDR1 is SGHRS and CDR2 is YFSETQ.

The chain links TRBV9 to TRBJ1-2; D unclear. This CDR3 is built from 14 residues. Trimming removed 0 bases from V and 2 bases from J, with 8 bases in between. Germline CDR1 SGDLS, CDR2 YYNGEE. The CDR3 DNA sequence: TGTGCCAGCAGCGTAGGACACTCAAACTATGGCTACACCTTC. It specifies CASSVGHSNYGYTF.

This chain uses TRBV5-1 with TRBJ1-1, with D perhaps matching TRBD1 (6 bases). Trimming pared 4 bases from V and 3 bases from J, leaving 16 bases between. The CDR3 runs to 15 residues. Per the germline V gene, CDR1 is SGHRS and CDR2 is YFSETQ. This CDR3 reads CASSPGGGGDTEAFF. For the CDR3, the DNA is TGCGCCAGCAGCCCAGGCGGGGGCGGGGACACTGAAGCTTTCTTT.

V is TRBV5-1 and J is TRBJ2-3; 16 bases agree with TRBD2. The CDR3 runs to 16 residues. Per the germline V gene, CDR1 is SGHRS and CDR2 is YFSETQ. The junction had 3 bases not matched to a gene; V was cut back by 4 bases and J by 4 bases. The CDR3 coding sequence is TGCGCCAGCAGCGGGACTAGCGGGGGGGCGGCAGATACGCAGTATTTT. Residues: CASSGTSGGAADTQYF.

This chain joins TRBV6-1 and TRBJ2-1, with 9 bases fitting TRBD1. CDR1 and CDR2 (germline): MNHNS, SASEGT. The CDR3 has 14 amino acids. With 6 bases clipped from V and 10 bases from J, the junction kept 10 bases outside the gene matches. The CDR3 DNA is TGTGCCAGCAGCACAGGGGGCGCGGGAGAGGAGCAGTTCTTC. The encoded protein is CASSTGGAGEEQFF.

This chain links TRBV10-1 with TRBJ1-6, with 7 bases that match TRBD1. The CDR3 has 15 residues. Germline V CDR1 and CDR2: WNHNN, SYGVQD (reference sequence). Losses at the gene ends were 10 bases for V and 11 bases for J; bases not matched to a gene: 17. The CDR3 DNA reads TGCGCCATCGTAGGACCGGGACAGCGAGATGCACCCCTCCACTTT. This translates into CAIVGPGQRDAPLHF.

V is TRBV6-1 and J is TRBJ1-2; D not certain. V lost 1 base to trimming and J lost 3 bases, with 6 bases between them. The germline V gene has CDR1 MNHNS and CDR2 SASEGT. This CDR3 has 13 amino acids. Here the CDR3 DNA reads TGTGCCAGCAGTGAAGGTCTATACTATGGCTACACCTTC. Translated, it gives CASSEGLYYGYTF.

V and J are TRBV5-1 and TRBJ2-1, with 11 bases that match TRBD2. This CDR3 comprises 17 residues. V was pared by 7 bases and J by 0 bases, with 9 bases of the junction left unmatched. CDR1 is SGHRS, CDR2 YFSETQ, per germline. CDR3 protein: CASGGTSGLSSYNEQFF. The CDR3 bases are TGCGCCAGCGGTGGGACTAGCGGACTGAGCTCCTACAATGAGCAGTTCTTC.

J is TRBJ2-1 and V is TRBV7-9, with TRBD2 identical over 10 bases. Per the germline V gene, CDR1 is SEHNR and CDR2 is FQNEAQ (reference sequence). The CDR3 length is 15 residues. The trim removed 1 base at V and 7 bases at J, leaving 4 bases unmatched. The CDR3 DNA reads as TGTGCCAGCAGCTTAGAACTAGCGGGGCTGAATGAGCAGTTCTTC. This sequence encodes CASSLELAGLNEQFF. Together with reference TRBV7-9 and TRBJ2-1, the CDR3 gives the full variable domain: DTGVSQNPRHKITKRGQNVTFRCDPISEHNRLYWYRQTLGQGPEFLTYFQNEAQLEKSRLLSDRFSAERPKGSFSTLEIQRTEQGDSAMYLCASSLELAGLNEQFFGPGTRLTVL.

The DNA of the CDR3 is TGTGCCAGCACTCCAGGGGGAGGAATCACTGAAGCTTTCTTT. Protein sequence: CASTPGGGITEAFF. J is TRBJ1-1 and V is TRBV2; 7 bases are shared with TRBD1. The CDR3 spans 14 residues. Germline-derived CDR1 and CDR2 are SNHLY and FYNNEI. V shed 7 bases and J 4 bases; nucleotides not matched to a gene: 9.

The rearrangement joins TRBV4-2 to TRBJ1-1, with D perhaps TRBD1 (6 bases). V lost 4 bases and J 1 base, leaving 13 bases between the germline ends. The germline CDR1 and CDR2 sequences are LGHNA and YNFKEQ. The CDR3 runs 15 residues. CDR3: CASSPEEGENTEAFF. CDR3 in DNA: TGTGCCAGCAGCCCCGAAGAGGGGGAGAACACTGAAGCTTTCTTT.

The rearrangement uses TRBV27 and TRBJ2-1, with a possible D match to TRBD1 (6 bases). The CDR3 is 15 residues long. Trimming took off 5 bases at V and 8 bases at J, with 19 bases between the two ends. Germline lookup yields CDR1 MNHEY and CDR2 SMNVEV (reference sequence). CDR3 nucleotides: TGTGCCAGCAGTCCAGAAGACAGGCTTAGCGATGAGCAGTTCTTC. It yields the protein CASSPEDRLSDEQFF.